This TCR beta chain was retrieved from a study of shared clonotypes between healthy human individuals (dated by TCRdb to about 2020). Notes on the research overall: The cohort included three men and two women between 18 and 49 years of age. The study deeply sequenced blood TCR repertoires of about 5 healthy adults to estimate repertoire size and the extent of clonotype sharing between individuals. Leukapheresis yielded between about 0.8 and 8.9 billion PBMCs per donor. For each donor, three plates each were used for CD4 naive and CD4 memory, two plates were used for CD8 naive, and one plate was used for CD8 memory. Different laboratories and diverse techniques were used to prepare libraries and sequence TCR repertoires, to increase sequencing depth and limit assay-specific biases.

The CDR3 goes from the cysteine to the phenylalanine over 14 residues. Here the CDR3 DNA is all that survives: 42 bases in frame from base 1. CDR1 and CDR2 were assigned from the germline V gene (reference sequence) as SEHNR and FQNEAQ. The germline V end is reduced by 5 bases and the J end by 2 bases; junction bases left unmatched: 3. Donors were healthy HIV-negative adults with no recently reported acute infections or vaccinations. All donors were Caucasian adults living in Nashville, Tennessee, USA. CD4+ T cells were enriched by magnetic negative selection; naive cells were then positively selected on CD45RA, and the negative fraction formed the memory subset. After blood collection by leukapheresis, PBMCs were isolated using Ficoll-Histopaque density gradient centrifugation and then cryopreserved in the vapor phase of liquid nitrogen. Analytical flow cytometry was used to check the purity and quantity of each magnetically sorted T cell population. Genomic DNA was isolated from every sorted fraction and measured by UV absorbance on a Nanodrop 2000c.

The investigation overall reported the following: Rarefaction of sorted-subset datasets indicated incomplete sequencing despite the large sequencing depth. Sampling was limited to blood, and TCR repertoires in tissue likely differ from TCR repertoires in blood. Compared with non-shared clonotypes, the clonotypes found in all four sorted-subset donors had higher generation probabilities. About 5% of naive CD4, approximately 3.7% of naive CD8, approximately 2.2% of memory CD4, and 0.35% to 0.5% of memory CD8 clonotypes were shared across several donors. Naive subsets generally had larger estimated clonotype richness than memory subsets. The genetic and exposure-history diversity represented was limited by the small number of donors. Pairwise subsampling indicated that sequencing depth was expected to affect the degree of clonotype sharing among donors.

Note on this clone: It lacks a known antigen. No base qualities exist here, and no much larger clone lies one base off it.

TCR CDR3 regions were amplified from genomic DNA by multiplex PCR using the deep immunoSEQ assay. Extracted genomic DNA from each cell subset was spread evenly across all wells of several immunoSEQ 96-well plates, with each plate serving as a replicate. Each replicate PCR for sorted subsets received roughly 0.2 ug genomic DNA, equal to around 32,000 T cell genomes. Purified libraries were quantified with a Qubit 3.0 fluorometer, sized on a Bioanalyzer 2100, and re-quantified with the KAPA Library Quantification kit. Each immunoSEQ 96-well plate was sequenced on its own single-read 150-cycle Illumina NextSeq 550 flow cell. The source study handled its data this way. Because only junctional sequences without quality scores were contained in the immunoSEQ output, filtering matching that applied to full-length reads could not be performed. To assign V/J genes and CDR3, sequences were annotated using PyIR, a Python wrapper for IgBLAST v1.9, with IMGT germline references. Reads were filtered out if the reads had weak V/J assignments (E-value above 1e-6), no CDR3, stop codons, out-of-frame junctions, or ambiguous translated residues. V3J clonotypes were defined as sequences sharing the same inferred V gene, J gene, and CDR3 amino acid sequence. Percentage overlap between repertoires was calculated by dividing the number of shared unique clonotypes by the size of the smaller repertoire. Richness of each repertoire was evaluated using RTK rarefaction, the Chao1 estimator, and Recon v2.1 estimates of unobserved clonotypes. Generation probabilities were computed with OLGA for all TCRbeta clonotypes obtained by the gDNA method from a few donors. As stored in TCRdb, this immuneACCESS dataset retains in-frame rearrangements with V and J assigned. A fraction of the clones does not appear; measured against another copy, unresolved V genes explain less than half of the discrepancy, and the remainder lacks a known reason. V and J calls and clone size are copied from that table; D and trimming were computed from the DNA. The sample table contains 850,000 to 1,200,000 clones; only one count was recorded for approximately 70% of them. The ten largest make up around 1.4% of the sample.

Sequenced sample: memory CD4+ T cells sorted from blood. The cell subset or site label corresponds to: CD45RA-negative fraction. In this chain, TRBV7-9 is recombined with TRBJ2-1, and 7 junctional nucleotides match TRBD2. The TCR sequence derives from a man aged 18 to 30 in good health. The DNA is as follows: TGTGCCAGCAGCACGGCGGGGGCCTACAATGAGCAGTTCTTC. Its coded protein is CASSTAGAYNEQFF.